Included here is one TCR beta chain sequence, with context. The specificity of this receptor is unknown. No base qualities exist here, and no much larger clone lies one base off it. TCRbeta CDR3 regions were amplified from genomic DNA by means of the immunoSEQ Assay, a bias-controlled multiplex PCR. Per the authors' processing: Nucleated cell counts per sample were estimated from amplification of reference gene primers within the assay. To quantify the absolute abundance of each unique TCRbeta CDR3 rearrangement, sequence reads were collapsed and filtered. For each sample, productive Simpson clonality was calculated as the square root of Simpson's diversity index across productive rearrangements. Imported from immuneACCESS, the table was reduced by TCRdb to in-frame sequences with V and J called. These copies leave out some clones; in studies compared against another copy, an unresolved V gene accounts for under half, and the cause of the remainder is not known. Clone size and V and J calls were adopted from that table, with D and trimming inferred from the DNA. The sample has hundreds of thousands of clones on record, 85% of them singletons. The top ten clonotypes cover 3.6% of the sample.

This sample is drawn from a study of blood T cell repertoires in COVID-19 (dated by TCRdb to 2019 to 2021). Study-wide context: Samples from collaborators originated in the United States, Italy and Spain and spanned both the acute and convalescent phases of COVID-19. The prospective study material was composed of cDNA or gDNA derived from T cells, B-cell-depleted T cells, or PBMCs. Subjects who had been exposed to COVID-19, were actively infected with it, or had recovered from it provided the deeply sampled blood TCRbeta repertoires that made up the dataset. The repertoires were made available in a free public database intended to serve as a resource for research on the immune response to SARS-CoV-2. Samples came from the ongoing ImmuneRACE study (first 160 participants) plus 1,254 subjects from 6 global collaborators. The sample metadata nearly always contained a de-identified subject ID, COVID-19 status, age in years and sex. Where available, HLA class I and class II types were taken from metadata supplied by the sample provider and were not determined by assay-based typing. Overall study results and their limits: Clinical and demographic metadata were provided uncurated, with the amount varying by source and participant.

The CDR3 holds 16 amino acids from the cysteine to the phenylalanine. Left in the record is the CDR3 DNA by itself, 48 bases read in frame from the first base. Reading the germline V gene (reference sequence) gives CDR1 SGHKS and CDR2 YYEKEE. Trimmed from V: 3 bases; trimmed from J: 7 bases; junction bases lacking a gene match: 9. The collaborating institutions used their own protocols to collect whole blood in K2EDTA tubes. For TCRbeta analysis, collaborators shipped samples as frozen whole blood, isolated PBMCs, or DNA extracted from either of those sample types. In this chain, TRBV5-5 is recombined with TRBJ1-4; the junction holds 10 bases that match TRBD1. The sequence derives from a woman aged 18 to 35 with acute or convalescent COVID-19. The sequenced sample consisted of peripheral blood. CDR3 protein: CASSSLPGQGFEKLFF. The DNA sequence reads TGTGCCAGCAGCTCATTACCGGGACAGGGGTTTGAAAAACTGTTTTTT.